This T cell receptor beta chain is drawn from a study of control samples from healthy donors and cancer patients. Germline CDR1 reads KGHSH; CDR2 reads LQKENI. This CDR3 has 15 amino acids. Points on this clone: One end of the junction does not line up with germline, which may come from a read error.

Measured with immunoSEQ multiplex PCR; TCRdb has only the in-frame clones, and not every one. The table lists more than 80,000 clones, 85% to 95% of them singletons. The V and J genes are TRBV18 and TRBJ2-1; D unclear. The sequenced material came from blood. The sequence came from a man between 18 and 29 years old in good health. CDR3 DNA: TGTGCCAGCTCGCCACCGGAGCTTTGGGTTTATGAGCAGTTCTTC. Translated, it gives CASSPPELWVYEQFF. The whole variable domain, remainder taken from reference TRBV18 and TRBJ2-1, is NAGVMQNPRHLVRRRGQEARLRCSPMKGHSHVYWYRQLPEEGLKFMVYLQKENIIDESGMPKERFSAEFPKEGPSILRIQQVVRGDSAAYFCASSPPELWVYEQFFGPGTRLTVL.